This TCR beta chain was sequenced for a study of PD-L1 blockade in urothelial cancer. On the study more broadly: The researchers analyzed blood 3 weeks (second dose) and 6 weeks after treatment start.

Using immunoSEQ multiplex PCR, the repertoire was profiled, and TCRdb retains in-frame clones only, with some absent. The sample consists of fewer than 30,000 clones, approximately 81% of them appearing once. A word on this clone: Antigen unknown.

The germline V gene has CDR1 LNHDA and CDR2 SQIVND (reference sequence). V lost 3 bases to trimming and J lost 0 bases, with 15 bases between them. The CDR3 contains 17 residues. Study-level results: A pretreatment blood TCR clonality that fell below the median predicted better progression-free and overall survival.

Time point indicated: peripheral blood 6 weeks after treatment start. Patients were living with locally advanced or metastatic urothelial carcinoma. This specimen consisted of PBMCs, obtained around atezolizumab (anti-PD-L1) treatment. The sequence was collected from a man in his 70s with urothelial cancer. V is TRBV19 and J is TRBJ2-1; a weak D match, TRBD1 (5 bases). CDR3 protein: CASSIGRGRRSYNEQFF. In nucleotides, the CDR3 is TGTGCCAGTAGTATTGGAAGGGGCCGTCGCTCCTACAATGAGCAGTTCTTC. The whole variable domain, filled in from reference TRBV19 and TRBJ2-1, reads DGGITQSPKYLFRKEGQNVTLSCEQNLNHDAMYWYRQDPGQGLRLIYYSQIVNDFQKGDIAEGYSVSREKKESFPLTVTSAQKNPTAFYLCASSIGRGRRSYNEQFFGPGTRLTVL.